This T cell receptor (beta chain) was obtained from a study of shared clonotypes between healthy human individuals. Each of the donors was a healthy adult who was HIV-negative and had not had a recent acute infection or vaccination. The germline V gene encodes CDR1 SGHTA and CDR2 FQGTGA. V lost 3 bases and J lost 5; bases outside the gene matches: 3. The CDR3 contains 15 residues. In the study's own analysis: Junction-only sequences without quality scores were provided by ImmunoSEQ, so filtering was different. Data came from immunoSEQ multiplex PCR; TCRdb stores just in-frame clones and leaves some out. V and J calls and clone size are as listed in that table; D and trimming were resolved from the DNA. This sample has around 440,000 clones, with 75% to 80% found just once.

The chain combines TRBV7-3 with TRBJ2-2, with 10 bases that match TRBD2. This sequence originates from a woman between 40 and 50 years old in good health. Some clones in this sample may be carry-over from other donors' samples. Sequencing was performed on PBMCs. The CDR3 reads CASSFLAGETGELFF. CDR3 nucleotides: TGTGCCAGCAGCTTCCTAGCGGGAGAGACCGGGGAGCTGTTTTTT.